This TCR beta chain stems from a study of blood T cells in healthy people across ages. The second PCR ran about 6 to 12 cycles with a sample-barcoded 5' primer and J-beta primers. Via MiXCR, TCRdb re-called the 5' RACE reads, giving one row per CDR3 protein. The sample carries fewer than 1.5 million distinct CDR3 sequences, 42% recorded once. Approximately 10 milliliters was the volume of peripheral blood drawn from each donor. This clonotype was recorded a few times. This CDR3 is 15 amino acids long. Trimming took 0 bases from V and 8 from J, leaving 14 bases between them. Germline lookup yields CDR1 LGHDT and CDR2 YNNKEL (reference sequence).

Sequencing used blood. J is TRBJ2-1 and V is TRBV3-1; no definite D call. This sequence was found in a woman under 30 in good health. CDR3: CASSQDPQARHEQFF. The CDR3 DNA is TGTGCCAGCAGCCAAGACCCCCAGGCGAGGCATGAGCAGTTCTTC.